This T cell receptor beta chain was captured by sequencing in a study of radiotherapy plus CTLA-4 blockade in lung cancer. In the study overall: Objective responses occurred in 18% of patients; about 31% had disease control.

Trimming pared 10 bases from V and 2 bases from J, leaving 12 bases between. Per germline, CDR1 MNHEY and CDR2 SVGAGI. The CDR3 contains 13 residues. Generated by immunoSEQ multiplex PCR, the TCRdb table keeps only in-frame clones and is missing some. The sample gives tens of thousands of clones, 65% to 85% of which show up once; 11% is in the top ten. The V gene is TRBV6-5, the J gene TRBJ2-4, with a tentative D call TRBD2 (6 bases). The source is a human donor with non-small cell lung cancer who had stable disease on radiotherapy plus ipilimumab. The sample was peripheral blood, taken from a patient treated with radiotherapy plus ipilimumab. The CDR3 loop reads CATRELSKNIQYF. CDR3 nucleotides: TGTGCCACCCGGGAGTTATCCAAAAACATTCAGTACTTC.